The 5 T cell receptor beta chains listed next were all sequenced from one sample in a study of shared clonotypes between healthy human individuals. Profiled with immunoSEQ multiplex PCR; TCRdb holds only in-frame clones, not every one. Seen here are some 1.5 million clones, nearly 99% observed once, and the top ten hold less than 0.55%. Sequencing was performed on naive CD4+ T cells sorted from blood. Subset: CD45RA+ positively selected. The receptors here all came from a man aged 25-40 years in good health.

In DNA, the CDR3 is TGTGCCAGCAGCAGATCCGGACGGATTAACTATGGCTACACCTTC. It translates to CASSRSGRINYGYTF. The chain links TRBV21-1 to TRBJ1-2. TRBV21-1 is reported as a pseudogene. The CDR3 consists of 15 residues.

The CDR3 spells CASSGGLAGGTGELFF. The CDR3 coding sequence is TGTGCCAGCAGCGGCGGACTAGCGGGAGGAACCGGGGAGCTGTTTTTT. This chain uses TRBV9 with TRBJ2-2; the match to TRBD2 covers 14 bases. CDR3 size: 16 residues. Germline V CDR1 and CDR2: SGDLS, YYNGEE. J lost 5 bases, V lost 3 bases, and 3 bases had no gene match. Drawing the rest from reference TRBV9 and TRBJ2-2, the complete variable domain is DSGVTQTPKHLITATGQRVTLRCSPRSGDLSVYWYQQSLDQGLQFLIQYYNGEERAKGNILERFSAQQFPDLHSELNLSSLELGDSALYFCASSGGLAGGTGELFFGEGSRLTVL.

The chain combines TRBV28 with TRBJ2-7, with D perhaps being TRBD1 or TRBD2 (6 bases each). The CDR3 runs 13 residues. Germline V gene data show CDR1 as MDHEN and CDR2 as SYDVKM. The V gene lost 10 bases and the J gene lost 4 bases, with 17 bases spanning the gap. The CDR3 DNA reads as TGTGCCACCGCAGGGGAGGAAAGGTACGAGCAGTACTTC. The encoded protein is CATAGEERYEQYF.

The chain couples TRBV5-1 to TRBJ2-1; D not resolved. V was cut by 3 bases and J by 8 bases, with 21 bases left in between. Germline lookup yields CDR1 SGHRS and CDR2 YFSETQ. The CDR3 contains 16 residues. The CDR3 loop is CASSSLVARSGDEQFF. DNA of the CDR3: TGCGCCAGCAGCTCCCTAGTGGCTAGATCTGGCGATGAGCAGTTCTTC.

CDR3 sequence reads: CASSQERTRGAEAFF. CDR3 in DNA: TGCGCCAGCAGCCAAGAAAGAACCAGGGGCGCTGAAGCTTTCTTT. V usage is TRBV4-1 and J usage is TRBJ1-1; D perhaps matches TRBD1 (6 bases). CDR1 and CDR2 from the germline V gene are MGHRA and YSYEKL. Trimming removed 0 bases from V and 6 bases from J, with 14 bases in between. The CDR3 extends over 15 amino acids.